The TCR beta chain under discussion was sequenced for a study of blood T cell repertoires in COVID-19. The wider study: The origin of the acute and convalescent COVID-19 samples was the United States, Italy and Spain.

CDR1 and CDR2 (germline): MNHEY, SVGAGI. This CDR3 region has 13 residues. V gave up 4 bases and J gave up 0 bases, with 5 bases separating them. The method was immunoSEQ multiplex PCR; TCRdb's version includes in-frame clones alone and lacks a portion of them. Altogether about 79,000 clones are present, around 90% being singletons, with the ten largest covering 4.6%. The chain links TRBV6-5 to TRBJ2-3, with D possibly being TRBD1 (5 bases). This sequence originates from a middle-aged man with active COVID-19. The specimen sequenced was peripheral blood. The CDR3 DNA sequence: TGTGCCAGCAGTTGGGGCAGCACAGATACGCAGTATTTT. Its protein product is CASSWGSTDTQYF.